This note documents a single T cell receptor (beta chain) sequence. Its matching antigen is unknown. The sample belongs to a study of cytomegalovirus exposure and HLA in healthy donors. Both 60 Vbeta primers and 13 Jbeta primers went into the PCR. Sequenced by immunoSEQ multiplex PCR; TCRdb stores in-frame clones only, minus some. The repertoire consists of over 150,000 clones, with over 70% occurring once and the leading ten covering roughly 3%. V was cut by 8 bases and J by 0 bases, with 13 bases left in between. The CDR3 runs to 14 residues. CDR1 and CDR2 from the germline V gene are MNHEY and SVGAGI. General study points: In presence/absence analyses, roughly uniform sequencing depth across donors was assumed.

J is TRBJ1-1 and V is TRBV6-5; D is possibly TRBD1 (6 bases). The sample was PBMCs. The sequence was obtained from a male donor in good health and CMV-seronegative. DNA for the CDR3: TGTGCCAGCTTCCCCCCAGGGGTGAACACTGAAGCTTTCTTT. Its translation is CASFPPGVNTEAFF.